This T cell receptor (beta chain) was sequenced during a study of early T cells in non-severe SARS-CoV-2 infection. Study conclusions and caveats: Anti-spike CD8 responses were favored in VDJdb matching, and private and CD4 specificities were missed.

This clonotype was seen repeatedly, ten times or more. Its cognate antigen is unknown. Separate cDNA molecules each had unique molecular identifiers attached to them. TCRdb analysed the 5' RACE reads with MiXCR anew, one entry per CDR3 protein. The repertoire holds approximately 84,000 distinct CDR3 sequences, with 15% as singletons. Material for sequencing was whole blood. This receptor was identified in an adult who was a healthcare worker with PCR-confirmed SARS-CoV-2 infection or an uninfected control (not recorded which).

The CDR3 here is CASSRLINQPQHF. The CDR3 DNA reads as TGCGCCAGCAGCCGATTGATTAATCAGCCCCAGCATTTT. The V and J genes are TRBV4-1 and TRBJ1-5; D remains ambiguous. This CDR3 spans 13 amino acids. V gave up 4 bases and J gave up 4 bases, with 8 bases separating them. The V gene's germline CDR1 is MGHRA and CDR2 YSYEKL.